The clone carrying this T cell receptor beta chain appeared a single time. Its antigen is undetermined. This entry belongs to a study of OX40 agonist ivuxolimab in advanced cancers. Study information: Every patient in dose escalation had hepatocellular carcinoma, melanoma, renal cell or head and neck cancer. From roughly 23 to 85 years was the age range, with a mean of approximately 58 years, and over 70% were male. Study-level results: Also showing low normalized T-cell clonal expansion were some of the nonresponders.

Exclusion applied to patients with autoimmune disease history or systemic immunosuppression. The protocol was immunoSEQ multiplex PCR, while the TCRdb copy is restricted to in-frame clones and leaves out a portion. Of 60,000 to 70,000 clones listed, more than 65% were seen once; the top ten hold 1.5% to 2%. The CDR3 covers 13 residues. Trimming cost V 4 bases and J 3 bases, with 10 bases left between them. Germline assignment: CDR1 SNHLY and CDR2 FYNNEI. The chain combines TRBV2 with TRBJ2-7, with D possibly matching TRBD1 (5 bases). The sequence was obtained from an adult with an advanced solid tumor such as melanoma, head and neck, liver or kidney cancer. Sequencing was performed on CD4+ or CD8+ T cells sorted from blood, taken in a trial of the OX40 agonist ivuxolimab. CDR3 sequence (DNA): TGTGCCAGCAGTGTTGATAGGGGCTACGAGCAGTACTTC. Amino acid sequence: CASSVDRGYEQYF.